One and the same sample provided the 31 T cell receptor beta chains below, sequenced in a study of cytomegalovirus exposure and HLA in healthy donors. Researchers ran the PCR with 60 Vbeta and 13 Jbeta primers. The repertoire was sequenced with immunoSEQ multiplex PCR; TCRdb's copy has only in-frame clones and lacks some. This table holds 70,000 to 95,000 clones, around 74% found once. The source material was PBMCs. These receptors were obtained from a man aged 30 to 39 in good health and CMV-seropositive.

CDR3 sequence (DNA): TGTGCCAGTAGATTTAACAGTCGGGGGACCACTCATGAAAAACTGTTTTTT. Its translation: CASRFNSRGTTHEKLFF. The gene calls are TRBV19 and TRBJ1-4; D perhaps matches TRBD1 (5 bases). In germline, CDR1 is LNHDA, CDR2 SQIVND (reference sequence). The CDR3 length is 17 residues. V lost 6 bases to trimming and J lost 6 bases, with 23 bases between them.

The chain employs TRBV5-8 and TRBJ2-5, with D perhaps TRBD1 (5 bases). Between the trimmed V and J ends, which lost 3 bases and 5 bases, there was a span of 11 bases. Germline values: CDR1 SGHTS, CDR2 YDEGEE. The CDR3 loop spans 13 amino acids. CDR3 nucleotide sequence: TGTGCCAGCAGCTCCAGGGTCCGGGAGACCCAGTACTTC. It specifies CASSSRVRETQYF.

The chain carries TRBV7-2 and TRBJ2-7; TRBD2 matches 8 bases. The trim removed 5 bases at V and 1 base at J, leaving 10 bases unmatched. This CDR3 region has 16 residues. Germline loops: CDR1 SGHTA, CDR2 FQGNSA. The CDR3 reads CASSLFRGGTSYEQYF. The DNA for the CDR3 is TGTGCCAGCAGCCTATTCCGGGGGGGTACTTCCTACGAGCAGTACTTC.

CDR3 bases: TGTGCCTGGACGGACAGGTACACAACACTTGCAACTAATGAAAAACTGTTTTTT. This translates into CAWTDRYTTLATNEKLFF. The chain carries TRBV30 and TRBJ1-4, with 7 bases identical to TRBD1. From germline, CDR1 is GTSNPN and CDR2 SVGIG (reference sequence). Trimming cost V 4 bases and J 0 bases; bases outside gene matches: 14. This CDR3 comprises 18 residues.

CDR3 sequence reads: CASSNQGSYEQYF. The CDR3 DNA follows: TGTGCCAGCAGTAACCAGGGGTCCTACGAGCAGTACTTC. The J gene is TRBJ2-7, the V gene TRBV6-5, with D maybe TRBD1 (6 bases). Per germline, CDR1 MNHEY and CDR2 SVGAGI. The CDR3 loop spans 13 amino acids. V was trimmed by 5 bases and J by 1 base, leaving 9 bases between them.

This rearrangement joins TRBV6-1 to TRBJ2-1; 9 bases fit TRBD2. This CDR3 has 15 residues. V dropped 2 bases and J dropped 6; count of bases not matched to a gene: 5. Germline V CDR1 and CDR2: MNHNS, SASEGT. In nucleotides, the CDR3 is TGTGCCAGCAGTGAACTAGCGGGGCTACGCAATGAGCAGTTCTTC. Its protein product is CASSELAGLRNEQFF.

J is TRBJ1-2 and V is TRBV5-8; TRBD1 might be the D (6 bases). Germline V gives CDR1 SGHTS, CDR2 YDEGEE. V lost 4 bases, J lost 5 bases, and 15 bases lay in between. The CDR3 covers 14 residues. CDR3 amino acids: CASSRPDRYYGYTF. CDR3 bases: TGTGCCAGCAGCCGTCCCGACAGGTATTATGGCTACACCTTC.

The chain uses TRBV19 and TRBJ1-5, with D possibly TRBD1 on 5 matching bases. The CDR3 totals 15 residues. With 7 bases removed from V and 0 bases from J, the gap between germline ends came to 13 bases. Germline values: CDR1 LNHDA, CDR2 SQIVND (reference sequence). The CDR3 reads CASTPGQVSNQPQHF. CDR3 coding DNA: TGTGCCAGTACCCCCGGACAAGTTAGCAATCAGCCCCAGCATTTT. The whole variable domain, remainder taken from reference TRBV19 and TRBJ1-5, is DGGITQSPKYLFRKEGQNVTLSCEQNLNHDAMYWYRQDPGQGLRLIYYSQIVNDFQKGDIAEGYSVSREKKESFPLTVTSAQKNPTAFYLCASTPGQVSNQPQHFGDGTRLSIL.

The V call is TRBV6-5, the J call TRBJ2-2; 7 nucleotides align to TRBD1. V lost 5 bases and J lost 5; bases outside the gene matches: 5. The CDR3 runs 14 residues. Germline values: CDR1 MNHEY, CDR2 SVGAGI. CDR3 region: CASSADRVTGELFF. In DNA, the CDR3 is TGTGCCAGCAGTGCCGACAGGGTTACCGGGGAGCTGTTTTTT.

CDR3 sequence: CASSAVGGNQPQHF. CDR3 sequence (DNA): TGTGCCAGCAGTGCAGTCGGGGGTAATCAGCCCCAGCATTTT. This chain joins TRBV6-4 and TRBJ1-5, with D maybe TRBD1 (5 bases). Germline CDR1 is MRHNA and CDR2 is SNTAGT. The V end was cut by 4 bases, the J end by 4 bases, with 11 bases between. The CDR3 runs to 14 residues.

This sequence joins TRBV5-1 and TRBJ1-2, with unresolved D. V dropped 0 bases and J dropped 5 bases, with 17 bases sitting between them. This CDR3 contains 16 residues. CDR1 and CDR2 (germline): SGHRS, YFSETQ. For the CDR3, the DNA is TGCGCCAGCAGCTTGGTGGGGAGCCCACCTCATTATGGCTACACCTTC. Its translation: CASSLVGSPPHYGYTF.

This sequence joins TRBV5-1 and TRBJ1-5; 7 bases match TRBD1. CDR3 size: 16 residues. The V and J ends lost 3 bases and 5 bases, in that order; junction bases with no gene match: 11. The germline V gene has CDR1 SGHRS and CDR2 YFSETQ. CDR3 coding DNA: TGCGCCAGCAGCTCGGATTGGGGACAGCGGGATCAGCCCCAGCATTTT. The encoded protein is CASSSDWGQRDQPQHF. The entire variable domain, with the rest obtained from reference TRBV5-1 and TRBJ1-5, is as follows: KAGVTQTPRYLIKTRGQQVTLSCSPISGHRSVSWYQQTPGQGLQFLFEYFSETQRNKGNFPGRFSGRQFSNSRSEMNVSTLELGDSALYLCASSSDWGQRDQPQHFGDGTRLSIL.

This chain connects TRBV7-3 to TRBJ2-2; 9 bases align to TRBD1. CDR1 is SGHTA, CDR2 FQGTGA, per germline. The trim removed 5 bases at V and 6 bases at J, leaving 7 bases unmatched. This CDR3 contains 15 residues. The CDR3 is CASSNLDRGAGELFF. CDR3 coding DNA: TGTGCCAGCAGCAATCTCGACAGGGGGGCCGGGGAGCTGTTTTTT.

V gene TRBV4-1 combines with J gene TRBJ2-5; D unclear. The V gene lost 1 base and the J gene lost 0 bases, with 9 bases spanning the gap. CDR1 is MGHRA and CDR2 is YSYEKL in the germline V gene. The CDR3 loop spans 15 amino acids. The CDR3 nucleotides are TGCGCCAGCAGCCAAGTTTGGCAGGACCAAGAGACCCAGTACTTC. Protein: CASSQVWQDQETQYF.

The chain links TRBV6-5 to TRBJ2-6, with D perhaps matching TRBD1 (5 bases). Germline V CDR1 and CDR2: MNHEY, SVGAGI. CDR3 length equals 15 residues. Trimming shortened V by 2 bases and J by 2 bases, and 7 bases separated the two germline ends. CDR3 nucleotide sequence: TGTGCCAGCAGTTACGCAGGGACTGGGGCCAACGTCCTGACTTTC. Its translation: CASSYAGTGANVLTF.

The chain recombines TRBV4-1 with TRBJ2-3, with D perhaps matching TRBD2 (6 bases). The CDR3 sequence is 15 residues long. V lost 2 bases, J lost 6 bases, and 15 bases lay in between. Germline CDR1 reads MGHRA; CDR2 reads YSYEKL. CDR3 protein: CASSQLPASADTQYF. The DNA of the CDR3 is TGCGCCAGCAGCCAACTTCCTGCTAGCGCGGATACGCAGTATTTT.

V usage is TRBV5-8 and J usage is TRBJ1-3, with TRBD1 as a possible D gene (6 bases). The V gene lost 0 bases and the J gene lost 4 bases, with 11 bases spanning the gap. CDR1 SGHTS and CDR2 YDEGEE come from the germline V gene. The CDR3 consists of 15 residues. The CDR3 sequence is CASSLDRVAGNTIYF. The CDR3 nucleotides read TGTGCCAGCAGCTTGGACAGGGTGGCCGGAAACACCATATATTTT.

This sequence joins TRBV5-6 and TRBJ2-7; a weak D match, TRBD2 (5 bases). Germline CDR1 reads SGHDT; CDR2 reads YYEEEE. V was clipped by 1 base and J by 1 base, with 12 bases between them. CDR3 length: 15 amino acids. CDR3 sequence: CASSLSPGFSYEQYF. The CDR3 coding sequence is TGTGCCAGCAGCTTGAGCCCGGGGTTTTCCTACGAGCAGTACTTC.

Points on this clone: The sample contains more than one DNA sequence encoding this CDR3. V and J are TRBV29-1 and TRBJ2-7; 10 bases are a match to TRBD1. The V gene end was trimmed by 3 bases and the J gene end by 6 bases; junction bases not matched to a gene: 5. CDR1 SQVTM and CDR2 ANQGSEA come from the germline V gene. This CDR3 has 13 residues. The CDR3 region is CSVEWDRGLEQYF. In DNA form, the CDR3 reads TGCAGCGTTGAGTGGGACAGGGGTCTCGAGCAGTACTTC.

The chain combines TRBV19 with TRBJ1-5, with 8 nucleotides matching TRBD1. CDR3 length: 13 residues. Germline V CDR1 and CDR2: LNHDA, SQIVND (reference sequence). The J segment lost 7 bases and the V segment lost 8 bases, leaving 7 bases of the junction unmatched. Written as DNA, the CDR3 is TGTGCCAGTCCTCCCCCAGGGGGCCAGCCCCAGCATTTT. It specifies CASPPPGGQPQHF. The variable domain in full, completed from reference TRBV19 and TRBJ1-5, reads DGGITQSPKYLFRKEGQNVTLSCEQNLNHDAMYWYRQDPGQGLRLIYYSQIVNDFQKGDIAEGYSVSREKKESFPLTVTSAQKNPTAFYLCASPPPGGQPQHFGDGTRLSIL.

The chain joins TRBV5-4 to TRBJ2-7; tentatively, D is TRBD1 (7 bases). Per the germline V gene, CDR1 is SGHNT and CDR2 is YYREEE (reference sequence). Trimming took 4 bases from V and 2 from J, leaving 22 bases between them. The CDR3 runs 17 residues. The CDR3 protein is CASSPNRGGDSTYEQYF. The CDR3 coding sequence is TGTGCCAGCAGCCCCAATCGTGGCGGGGACAGCACCTACGAGCAGTACTTC.

As regards this clone: The junction and the germline gene differ at one end; a read error may be behind it. The chain links TRBV7-3 to TRBJ2-5; perhaps TRBD2 as D (5 bases). The DNA end favors TRBJ2-7, so the J call may be wrong. The CDR3 runs to 13 residues. The V gene's germline CDR1 is SGHTA and CDR2 FQGTGA. CDR3 sequence: CASSLSGSSEQYF. The CDR3 region has the DNA TGTGCCAGCAGCTTAAGCGGGTCCTCCGAGCAGTACTTC.

Written as DNA, the CDR3 is TGTGCCAGCTCACGGGACCCAGGGGCTGGAAACACCATATATTTT. Translated: CASSRDPGAGNTIYF. The chain carries TRBV18 and TRBJ1-3, with D possibly matching TRBD1 (6 bases). The length of the CDR3 is 15 residues. Per germline, CDR1 KGHSH and CDR2 LQKENI. The germline V and J ends were trimmed by 4 bases and 2 bases, with 12 bases remaining between them.

This chain links TRBV27 with TRBJ2-7, with 12 nucleotides matching TRBD1. Unmatched junction bases numbered 2, after V lost 6 bases and J lost 2 bases. The CDR3 is 14 residues long. The germline V gene has CDR1 MNHEY and CDR2 SMNVEV (reference sequence). CDR3 sequence (DNA): TGTGCCAGCAGGCGGGACAGGGGGCCCTACGAGCAGTACTTC. It translates to CASRRDRGPYEQYF.

The V and J genes are TRBV9 and TRBJ1-6; 7 positions match TRBD1. V shed 4 bases and J 0 bases; nucleotides not matched to a gene: 4. CDR1 and CDR2 from the germline V gene are SGDLS and YYNGEE. CDR3 length: 16 residues. The CDR3 loop is CASSLGDSSYNSPLHF. The CDR3 DNA reads TGTGCCAGCAGCCTGGGGGACAGCTCCTATAATTCACCCCTCCACTTT.

The chain links TRBV4-1 to TRBJ2-3; TRBD2 matches 10 bases. V trimming: 0 bases; J trimming: 3 bases; junction bases outside the gene matches: 6. Germline CDR1 is MGHRA and CDR2 is YSYEKL. The CDR3 extends over 17 amino acids. This CDR3 is CASSQERERGGTDTQYF. The CDR3 DNA reads TGCGCCAGCAGCCAAGAACGAGAGCGGGGGGGGACAGATACGCAGTATTTT.

This chain joins TRBV4-1 and TRBJ2-7; 8 bases map to TRBD1. The CDR3 runs to 14 residues. The germline V gene encodes CDR1 MGHRA and CDR2 YSYEKL. V was clipped by 2 bases and J by 3 bases; unmatched bases: 3. The CDR3 loop is CASSQRGQGYEQYF. The CDR3 nucleotides are TGCGCCAGCAGCCAAAGAGGACAGGGCTACGAGCAGTACTTC.

The CDR3 here is CAWSRQGNTEAFF. The CDR3, as DNA: TGTGCCTGGAGCCGCCAGGGGAACACTGAAGCTTTCTTT. V is TRBV30 and J is TRBJ1-1; tentatively, D is TRBD1 (5 bases). This CDR3 has 13 residues. Germline V gene lookup returns CDR1 GTSNPN and CDR2 SVGIG (reference sequence). Between the trimmed V and J ends, which lost 3 bases and 1 base, there was a span of 9 bases.

A remark on this clone: This sample includes further DNA sequences coding for the same CDR3. The genes are TRBV29-1 and TRBJ2-5, with 10 bases that match TRBD2. The CDR3 is 14 residues long. Trimming at V came to 5 bases and at J to 1 base, leaving 4 bases not matched to a gene. Looked up from germline, CDR1 is SQVTM and CDR2 is ANQGSEA. The CDR3 loop is CSVPLAGPQETQYF. Written as DNA, the CDR3 is TGCAGCGTTCCACTAGCGGGGCCCCAAGAGACCCAGTACTTC.

This chain links TRBV30 with TRBJ1-1; D call uncertain. Per germline, CDR1 GTSNPN and CDR2 SVGIG (reference sequence). The CDR3 loop spans 11 amino acids. Trimming cost V 3 bases and J 4 bases, with 6 bases left between them. In nucleotides, the CDR3 is TGTGCCTGGAGGGAGAGCACTGAAGCTTTCTTT. Amino acid sequence: CAWRESTEAFF.

V usage is TRBV5-1 and J usage is TRBJ1-1, with D tentatively TRBD1 (5 bases). Germline V gives CDR1 SGHRS, CDR2 YFSETQ. The ends were cut back, 0 bases at V and 1 base at J, with 10 bases in the middle. The length of the CDR3 is 15 residues. CDR3 in amino acids: CASSLEGRGNTEAFF. In DNA, the CDR3 is TGCGCCAGCAGCTTGGAGGGGAGGGGGAACACTGAAGCTTTCTTT. Full variable domain (remainder filled in from reference TRBV5-1 and TRBJ1-1): KAGVTQTPRYLIKTRGQQVTLSCSPISGHRSVSWYQQTPGQGLQFLFEYFSETQRNKGNFPGRFSGRQFSNSRSEMNVSTLELGDSALYLCASSLEGRGNTEAFFGQGTRLTVV.